This T cell receptor (beta chain) emerged from a study of cytomegalovirus exposure and HLA in healthy donors. This clone was seen a handful of times. PCR employed 60 Vbeta and 13 Jbeta primers. TCRdb's table, derived via immunoSEQ multiplex PCR, lists solely in-frame clones and lacks some. The data hold 150,000 to 200,000 clones, with over 70% observed a single time. V lost 5 bases, J lost 12 bases, and 19 bases lay in between. The CDR3 consists of 12 residues. The germline V gene encodes CDR1 SQVTM and CDR2 ANQGSEA. The V call is TRBV29-1, the J call TRBJ1-2, with D unclear. Sequencing input: PBMCs. This sequence originates from a woman aged 40 to 55 in good health and CMV-seropositive. The CDR3 protein is CSVRGGGIYNTF. As DNA, the CDR3 is TGCAGCGTTCGCGGAGGAGGGATTTATAACACCTTC.